A single T cell receptor beta chain is shown here with its context. The antigen is not known. This entry comes from a study of T cell responses to AZD1222 COVID-19 vaccine. Study as a whole: Pooled samples include second doses given at about 4 or 12 weeks. Broader study findings: Recipients of AZD1222 seropositive at baseline numbered only five or six. Clonal diversity was possibly underestimated; the donors were predominantly white British and more often female.

Only in-frame clones appear in the TCRdb table, and some are missing; sequencing was by immunoSEQ multiplex PCR. The sample carries about 120,000 clones, about 90% recorded once. Sequenced here: peripheral blood, sampled on day 0 of AZD1222 vaccination. This receptor was identified in an adult in good health.

The CDR3 bases are TGTGCCAGCAGTGCTAACTCCTACGAGCAGTACTTC. Translating it yields CASSANSYEQYF. This chain uses TRBV2 with TRBJ2-7; D unclear. CDR1 and CDR2 (germline): SNHLY, FYNNEI. Trimming stripped 4 bases from V and 0 bases from J, with 4 bases between. The CDR3 loop spans 12 amino acids.